This T cell receptor beta chain stems from a study of blood T cell repertoires in COVID-19. The CDR3 spans 15 residues. CDR1 and CDR2 (germline): MNHEY, SVGAGI. V dropped 0 bases and J dropped 2; count of bases not matched to a gene: 1. As processed by the authors: It was from reference gene primer amplification that nucleated cell counts were estimated. The data were produced by immunoSEQ multiplex PCR, yet TCRdb's version contains in-frame clones alone and is incomplete. The V and J calls and clone size are taken from that table; D and trimming were inferred from the DNA. Of some 110,000 clones detected, approximately 89% appear once; the ten largest clones hold about 4.5%. There are a few counts of this clone.

The sequence was obtained from a man aged 35-49 years with acute or convalescent COVID-19. The rearrangement uses TRBV6-5 and TRBJ2-7; TRBD1 matches at 10 bases. The sequenced sample was peripheral blood. In DNA form, the CDR3 reads TGTGCCAGCAGTTACTCGGGACAGGGGACCTACGAGCAGTACTTC. Translating it yields CASSYSGQGTYEQYF.